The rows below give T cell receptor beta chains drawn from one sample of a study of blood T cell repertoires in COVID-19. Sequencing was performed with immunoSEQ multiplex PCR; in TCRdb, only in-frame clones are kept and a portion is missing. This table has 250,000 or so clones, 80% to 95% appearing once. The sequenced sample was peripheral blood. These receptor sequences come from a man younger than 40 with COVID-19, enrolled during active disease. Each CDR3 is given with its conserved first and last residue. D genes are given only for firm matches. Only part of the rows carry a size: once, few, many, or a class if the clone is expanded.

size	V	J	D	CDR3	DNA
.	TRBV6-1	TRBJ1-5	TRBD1	CASSEAARQGENQPQHF	TGTGCCAGCAGTGAGGCCGCCAGACAGGGGGAAAATCAGCCCCAGCATTTT
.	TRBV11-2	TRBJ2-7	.	CASSLVREQYF	TGTGCCAGCAGCTTAGTCCGCGAGCAGTACTTC
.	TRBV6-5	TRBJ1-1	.	CASSHRPRYTEAFF	TGTGCCAGCAGCCACCGCCCCCGGTACACTGAAGCTTTCTTT
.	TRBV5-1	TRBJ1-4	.	CASSFSQLSGSGEKLFF	TGCGCCAGCAGCTTCAGTCAGTTATCAGGGTCGGGCGAAAAACTGTTTTTT
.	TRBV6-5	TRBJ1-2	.	CASTNTGTLYGYTF	TGTGCCAGCACCAATACGGGGACACTTTATGGCTACACCTTC
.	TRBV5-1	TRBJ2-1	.	CASSLAPGTGYNEQFF	TGCGCCAGCAGCTTGGCCCCCGGGACTGGCTACAATGAGCAGTTCTTC
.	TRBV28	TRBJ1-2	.	CASSFWAGYGYTF	TGTGCCAGCAGTTTCTGGGCCGGCTATGGCTACACCTTC
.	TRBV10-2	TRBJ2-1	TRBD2	CASAGLAGAPYNEQFF	TGCGCCAGCGCAGGACTAGCGGGGGCCCCCTACAATGAGCAGTTCTTC
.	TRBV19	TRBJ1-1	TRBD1	CASITGRGRTEAFF	TGTGCCAGTATTACCGGCAGGGGGCGAACTGAAGCTTTCTTT
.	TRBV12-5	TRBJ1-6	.	CASGQAPGDWALHF	TGTGCTAGTGGTCAAGCCCCAGGGGATTGGGCCCTCCACTTT
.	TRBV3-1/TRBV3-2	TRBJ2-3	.	CASLGQGTDTQYF	TGTGCCAGCTTGGGCCAGGGGACAGATACGCAGTATTTT
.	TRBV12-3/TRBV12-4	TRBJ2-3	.	CASSTEVTQYF	TGTGCCAGCAGTACGGAGGTCACGCAGTATTTT
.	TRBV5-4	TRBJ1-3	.	CASSPPDRDGVNTIYF	TGTGCCAGCAGCCCCCCGGACAGAGACGGTGTAAACACCATATATTTT
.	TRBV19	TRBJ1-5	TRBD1	CASSIGGTGEDQPQHF	TGTGCCAGTAGTATAGGCGGGACAGGGGAGGATCAGCCCCAGCATTTT
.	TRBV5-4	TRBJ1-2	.	CASSWAGGSYGYTF	TGTGCCAGCAGCTGGGCGGGGGGCTCCTATGGCTACACCTTC
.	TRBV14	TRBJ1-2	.	CASSQGRSYGYTF	TGTGCCAGCAGCCAAGGACGGAGCTATGGCTACACCTTC
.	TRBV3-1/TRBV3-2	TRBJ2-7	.	CASSQDSRGGKQYF	TGTGCCAGCAGCCAAGATTCCCGCGGGGGCAAGCAGTACTTC
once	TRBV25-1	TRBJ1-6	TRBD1	CASSGSRGGTLNNSPLHF	TGTGCCAGCAGCGGATCTCGAGGGGGCACCCTTAATAATTCACCCCTCCACTTT
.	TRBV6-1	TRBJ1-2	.	CASSEGSVWGYTF	TGTGCCAGCAGTGAAGGCAGCGTGTGGGGCTACACCTTC
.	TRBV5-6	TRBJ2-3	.	CASSLVGGPGTDTQYF	TGTGCCAGCAGCTTGGTGGGGGGGCCCGGCACAGATACGCAGTATTTT
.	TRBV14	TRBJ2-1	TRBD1	CASSQPGQKFHEQFF	TGTGCCAGCAGCCAGCCGGGACAGAAATTTCATGAGCAGTTCTTC
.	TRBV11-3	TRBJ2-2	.	CASSLGVGGSGELFF	TGTGCCAGCAGCTTAGGCGTTGGAGGGTCCGGGGAGCTGTTTTTT
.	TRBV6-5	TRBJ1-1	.	CASLSGWAEAFF	TGTGCCAGCCTGTCGGGTTGGGCTGAAGCTTTCTTT
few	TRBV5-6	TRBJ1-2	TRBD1	CASSFRFPGQNYGYTF	TGTGCCAGCAGCTTCAGATTCCCGGGACAGAACTATGGCTACACCTTC
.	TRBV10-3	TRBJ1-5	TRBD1	CAISKQGAYQPQHF	TGTGCCATCAGTAAACAGGGGGCCTATCAGCCCCAGCATTTT
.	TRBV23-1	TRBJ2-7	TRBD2	CASSHQLAGNYEQYF	TGCGCCAGCAGTCATCAACTAGCGGGGAACTACGAGCAGTACTTC
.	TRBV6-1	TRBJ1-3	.	CASSETKERINTIYF	TGTGCCAGCAGTGAAACAAAAGAGAGGATAAACACCATATATTTT
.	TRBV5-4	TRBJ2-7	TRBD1	CASSWGTGGEKYF	TGTGCCAGCAGCTGGGGGACAGGGGGCGAAAAGTACTTC
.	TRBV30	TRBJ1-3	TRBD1	CARRTGPSGNTIYF	TGTGCCAGAAGGACAGGGCCCTCTGGAAACACCATATATTTT
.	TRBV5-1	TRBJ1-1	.	CASSLGQLDTEAFF	TGCGCCAGCAGCTTGGGACAGTTGGACACTGAAGCTTTCTTT
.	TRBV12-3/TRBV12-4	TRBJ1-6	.	CASSFNRNSPLHF	TGTGCCAGCAGCTTCAATCGGAATTCACCCCTCCACTTT
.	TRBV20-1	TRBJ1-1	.	CSAILNTEAFF	TGCAGTGCTATTTTAAACACTGAAGCTTTCTTT
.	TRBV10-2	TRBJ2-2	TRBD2	CASNSGGTNTGELFF	TGCGCCAGCAATAGCGGGGGGACGAACACCGGGGAGCTGTTTTTT
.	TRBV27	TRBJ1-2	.	CASSLGPTYGGYTF	TGTGCCAGCAGTTTAGGGCCAACCTACGGTGGCTACACCTTC
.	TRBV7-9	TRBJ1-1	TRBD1	CASSFGTGTEAFF	TGTGCCAGCAGCTTCGGGACAGGAACTGAAGCTTTCTTT
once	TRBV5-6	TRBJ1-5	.	CASSFAGYNQPQHF	TGTGCCAGCAGCTTTGCAGGGTACAATCAGCCCCAGCATTTT
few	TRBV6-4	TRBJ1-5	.	CASSEQGNSNQPQHF	TGTGCCAGCAGTGAGCAGGGAAATAGCAATCAGCCCCAGCATTTT
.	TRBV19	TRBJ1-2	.	CASSLLGGGASGYTF	TGTGCCAGTAGCCTCCTCGGAGGGGGGGCGAGTGGCTACACCTTC
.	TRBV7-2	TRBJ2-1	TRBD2	CASRADGGEYNEQFF	TGTGCCAGCAGGGCAGACGGGGGGGAGTACAATGAGCAGTTCTTC
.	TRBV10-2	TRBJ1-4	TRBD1	CASSDWDRTGEKLFF	TGCGCCAGCAGTGATTGGGACAGGACAGGCGAAAAACTGTTTTTT
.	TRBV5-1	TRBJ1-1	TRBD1	CASSSGTGNEAFF	TGCGCCAGCAGCTCCGGGACAGGGAATGAAGCTTTCTTT
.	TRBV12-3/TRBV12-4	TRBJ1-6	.	CASRIVGSPVLHF	TGTGCCAGCAGGATTGTTGGCAGTCCAGTCCTCCACTTT
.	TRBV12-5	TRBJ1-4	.	CASGLVGRTNEKLFF	TGTGCTAGTGGTTTGGTAGGGAGAACTAATGAAAAACTGTTTTTT
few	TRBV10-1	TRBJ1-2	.	CASSESGASNYGYTF	TGCGCCAGCAGTGAGTCCGGAGCCTCTAACTATGGCTACACCTTC
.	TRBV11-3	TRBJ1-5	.	CASSLGAFRGIRQPQHF	TGTGCCAGCAGCTTAGGGGCGTTTCGGGGTATACGTCAGCCCCAGCATTTT
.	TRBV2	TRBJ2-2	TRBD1	CASRSGGRNTGELFF	TGTGCCAGCAGATCAGGGGGTCGGAACACCGGGGAGCTGTTTTTT
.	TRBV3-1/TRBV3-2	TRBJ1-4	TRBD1	CASSHRTGFNEKLFF	TGTGCCAGCAGCCATCGGACAGGATTTAATGAAAAACTGTTTTTT
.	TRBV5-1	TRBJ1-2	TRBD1	CASSLGGQGDGYTF	TGCGCCAGCAGCTTGGGGGGACAGGGCGATGGCTACACCTTC
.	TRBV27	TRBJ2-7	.	CASSLAGQRSYEQYF	TGTGCCAGCAGCTTGGCGGGACAGCGTTCCTACGAGCAGTACTTC
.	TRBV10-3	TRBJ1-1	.	CAISESGGMNTEAFF	TGTGCCATCAGTGAGTCCGGGGGGATGAACACTGAAGCTTTCTTT
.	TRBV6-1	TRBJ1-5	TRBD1	CASSAADRGHQPQHF	TGTGCCAGCAGTGCAGCGGACAGGGGCCATCAGCCCCAGCATTTT
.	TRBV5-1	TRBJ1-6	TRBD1	CASSLGDSDSPLHF	TGCGCCAGCAGCTTAGGGGACAGCGACTCACCCCTCCACTTT
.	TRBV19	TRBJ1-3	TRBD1	CASSPTGDGNTIYF	TGTGCCAGTAGCCCGACAGGGGATGGAAACACCATATATTTT
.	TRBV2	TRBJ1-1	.	CASQNQGPYEAFF	TGTGCCAGCCAGAACCAGGGGCCATATGAAGCTTTCTTT